This T cell receptor beta chain was recovered during a study of HIV-infected patients and healthy controls. Roughly three months, about 14 weeks, into antiretroviral therapy, follow-up blood was collected. Whole blood was used without fractionation, so all unsorted peripheral T cells were included. This CDR3 is built from 12 residues. CDR1 and CDR2 (germline): SEHNR, FQNEAQ (reference sequence). The V end lost 3 bases, the J end lost 7 bases, and 7 bases lay between the germline ends. Reverse transcription used around 480 ng RNA and constant-region primers for alpha and beta. Each of the alpha and beta chains got its own library through chain-specific third strand synthesis with indices. TCRdb ran MiXCR on the 5' RACE reads and lists one entry per CDR3 protein. The repertoire holds 4,200 or so distinct CDR3 sequences, less than 8.5% seen once, with 40% to 50% in the top ten.

The V gene is TRBV7-9, the J gene TRBJ1-5; D not certain. The sequenced sample was blood, obtained during antiretroviral therapy. This clonotype originated in an adult with HIV infection. The CDR3 loop reads CASSLGGQPQHF. In nucleotides, the CDR3 is TGTGCCAGCAGCTTGGGTGGCCAGCCCCAGCATTTT.